This paragraph reports one TCR beta chain. The data stem from a study of blood T cell repertoires in COVID-19. The wider study: The study drew acute and convalescent COVID-19 samples from the United States, Italy and Spain. Sources were T cells, B-cell-depleted T cells, or PBMCs; the material itself was cDNA or gDNA.

Original handling: Using reference gene primer amplification, nucleated cell counts were estimated. The repertoire was sequenced with immunoSEQ multiplex PCR; TCRdb's copy has only in-frame clones and lacks some. V, J and clone size are taken as reported in that table, and D and trimming were inferred from the DNA itself. The table lists 130,000 or so clones, almost 70% of them singletons. This CDR3 comprises 13 residues. From germline, CDR1 is LNHDA and CDR2 SQIVND (reference sequence). Deletions cut 1 base from V and 3 bases from J, with 4 bases between. This TCR was recovered from a woman in her seventies with acute or convalescent COVID-19. Sequenced material: peripheral blood. The V and J genes are TRBV19 and TRBJ2-1, with D unresolved. The CDR3 bases are TGTGCCAGTAGTATAGGACACTACAATGAGCAGTTCTTC. Protein: CASSIGHYNEQFF.